The 7 T cell receptor beta chains reported below all come from one sample, sequenced in a study of beta chain features in type 1 diabetes. TCRB transcripts that were expressed got sequenced, as all of the isolated RNA had been reverse transcribed. This table comes from immunoSEQ multiplex PCR, and its TCRdb copy is limited to in-frame clones, with some not included. The sample consists of roughly 450,000 clones, roughly an eighth of them appearing once. Sequencing was done on a sample of naive CD4+ T cells from blood. The receptors shown here come from a young woman in good health.

This clone was detected a few times. V and J are TRBV7-8 and TRBJ2-2; no reliable D call. V was clipped by 2 bases and J by 1 base, with 11 bases between them. CDR3 length: 16 residues. Germline loops: CDR1 SGHVS, CDR2 FQNEAQ. CDR3 region: CASSLRAPRNTGELFF. CDR3 nucleotides: TGTGCCAGCAGCTTAAGGGCACCCCGGAACACCGGGGAGCTGTTTTTT.

Only a few counts were recorded for this clone. The gene calls are TRBV7-6 and TRBJ2-3; 9 bases map to TRBD1. The CDR3 has 15 amino acids. The germline V gene has CDR1 SGHVS and CDR2 FNYEAQ. The junction had 7 bases not matched to a gene; V was cut back by 3 bases and J by 6 bases. DNA of the CDR3: TGTGCCAGCAGCTTCCGGACAGGGGCAGTGGATACGCAGTATTTT. Translating gives CASSFRTGAVDTQYF.

This clone was counted a single time. The chain links TRBV10-3 to TRBJ1-5; D is unresolved. CDR3 length: 14 amino acids. CDR1 and CDR2 (germline): ENHRY, SYGVKD. V lost 0 bases and J lost 12, with 15 bases in between. The CDR3 DNA sequence: TGTGCCATCAGTGAGTCGGCCTCCGACAAACTCCAGCATTTT. The encoded protein is CAISESASDKLQHF.

This clone turned up a few times. The chain joins TRBV9 to TRBJ1-2; D is unclear. This CDR3 spans 15 amino acids. V was clipped by 4 bases and J by 4 bases, with 17 bases between them. CDR1 is SGDLS, CDR2 YYNGEE, per germline. This chain's CDR3 is CASSPESRALYGYTF. The CDR3 region has the DNA TGTGCCAGCAGCCCCGAATCTCGGGCCCTCTATGGCTACACCTTC.

This clone was observed a few times. This chain uses TRBV7-2 with TRBJ1-5, with 8 bases that match TRBD1. The trim removed 2 bases at V and 3 bases at J, leaving 3 bases unmatched. Germline CDR1 SGHTA, CDR2 FQGNSA. The CDR3 spans 15 residues. For the CDR3, the DNA is TGTGCCAGCAGCTTACAGGGGGCCCCCAATCAGCCCCAGCATTTT. It is translated as CASSLQGAPNQPQHF. The complete variable domain, with remaining parts taken from reference TRBV7-2 and TRBJ1-5, reads GAGVSQSPSNKVTEKGKDVELRCDPISGHTALYWYRQSLGQGLEFLIYFQGNSAPDKSGLPSDRFSAERTGGSVSTLTIQRTQQEDSAVYLCASSLQGAPNQPQHFGDGTRLSIL.

The rearrangement uses TRBV7-2 and TRBJ2-1; 10 nucleotides line up with TRBD2. Germline V gives CDR1 SGHTA, CDR2 FQGNSA. CDR3 length: 14 amino acids. J was trimmed by 7 bases and V by 7 bases; bases with no gene match: 7. The CDR3 sequence is CASKQAGGVNEQFF. For the CDR3, the DNA is TGTGCCAGCAAGCAAGCGGGAGGGGTTAATGAGCAGTTCTTC.

This clone was detected a few times. CDR3 protein: CAIGQGGVAQFF. In nucleotides, the CDR3 is TGTGCCATCGGGCAGGGGGGTGTTGCTCAGTTCTTC. The J gene is TRBJ2-1, the V gene TRBV10-3; perhaps TRBD1 as D (7 bases). The CDR3 totals 12 residues. Trimming took off 8 bases at V and 13 bases at J, with 18 bases between the two ends. The germline gives CDR1 ENHRY, CDR2 SYGVKD.